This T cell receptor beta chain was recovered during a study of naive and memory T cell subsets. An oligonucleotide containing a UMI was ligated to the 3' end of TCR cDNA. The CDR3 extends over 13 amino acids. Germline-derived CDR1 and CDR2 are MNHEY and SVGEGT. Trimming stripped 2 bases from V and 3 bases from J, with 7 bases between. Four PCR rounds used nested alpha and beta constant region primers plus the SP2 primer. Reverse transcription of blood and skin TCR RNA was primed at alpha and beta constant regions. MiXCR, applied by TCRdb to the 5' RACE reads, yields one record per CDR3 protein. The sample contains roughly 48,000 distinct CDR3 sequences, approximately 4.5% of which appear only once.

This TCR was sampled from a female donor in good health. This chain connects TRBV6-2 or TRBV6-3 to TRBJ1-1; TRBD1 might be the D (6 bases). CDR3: CASSYRGYTEAFF. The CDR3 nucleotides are TGTGCCAGCAGTTACAGGGGGTACACTGAAGCTTTCTTT.